One sample yielded the 22 T cell receptor beta chains listed below, sequenced in a study of Graves' ophthalmopathy and Graves' hyperthyroidism. RNA transcripts were the template, and TCR beta CDR3 regions were amplified from them. RT-PCR was first run with HTBI primers, then multiplex PCR in a second round. TCRdb used MiXCR to reprocess the multiplex PCR reads, holding one entry per CDR3 protein. The sample includes 200,000 to 250,000 distinct CDR3 sequences, about 46% seen only once; the top ten take less than 50%. The sample taken for sequencing was peripheral blood. These receptors all come from an adult man with Graves' ophthalmopathy.

The V and J genes are TRBV10-3 and TRBJ2-3; D possibly corresponds to TRBD1 (5 bases). Trimming pared 2 bases from V and 4 bases from J, leaving 7 bases between. Germline V CDR1 and CDR2: ENHRY, SYGVKD. The CDR3 has 13 residues. CDR3 loop: CAISEEGADTQYF. The CDR3 nucleotides are TGTGCCATCAGTGAGGAAGGGGCAGATACGCAGTATTTT.

This clonotype showed up just a few times. Mismatch with germline at one junction end may stem from a read error. V usage is TRBV7-9 and J usage is TRBJ2-5; D is ambiguous. The germline CDR1 and CDR2 sequences are SEHNR and FQNEAQ (reference sequence). The CDR3 covers 12 residues. CDR3 coding DNA: TGTGCCAGCAGCGTAGCTGGGTCAGCGAGGACCTTC. It encodes CASSVAGSARTF.

This clonotype was observed at least ten times. CDR3 residues: CATSDSGRDYGYTF. The CDR3 bases are TGTGCCACCAGTGATTCTGGCAGGGACTATGGCTACACCTTC. The genes are TRBV24-1 and TRBJ1-2; possible D gene TRBD1, 5 bases. Germline CDR1 reads KGHDR; CDR2 reads SFDVKD. This CDR3 is 14 amino acids long. Trimming removed 2 bases at V and 3 bases at J, with 9 bases between.

The genes are TRBV5-4 and TRBJ2-5, with 9 bases matching TRBD1. V shed 6 bases, J shed 5 bases, and the junction held 5 bases outside the gene matches. The CDR3 totals 13 residues. Germline values: CDR1 SGHNT, CDR2 YYREEE (reference sequence). CDR3 in amino acids: CASNLDRGETQYF. The CDR3 DNA follows: TGTGCCAGCAATCTAGACAGGGGGGAGACCCAGTACTTC.

The sample holds a few counts of this clonotype. This rearrangement joins TRBV25-1 to TRBJ1-4; D is unclear. The CDR3 consists of 15 residues. Trimming shortened V by 4 bases and J by 3 bases, and 12 bases separated the two germline ends. The germline CDR1 and CDR2 sequences are MGHDK and SYGVNS. This CDR3 is CASSGRSQSNEKLFF. For the CDR3, the DNA is TGTGCCAGCAGTGGACGGTCACAGTCTAATGAAAAACTGTTTTTT.

This chain joins TRBV29-1 and TRBJ1-2, with D uncertain. Germline lookup yields CDR1 SQVTM and CDR2 ANQGSEA. This CDR3 has 12 amino acids. With 8 bases removed from V and 4 bases from J, the gap between germline ends came to 14 bases. CDR3 protein: CSSEIQVYGYTF. CDR3 coding DNA: TGCAGCAGTGAGATCCAGGTCTATGGCTACACCTTC.

V is TRBV14 and J is TRBJ1-1, with D unclear. CDR1 SGHDN and CDR2 FVKESK come from the germline V gene. This CDR3 spans 12 amino acids. Trimming took 1 base from V and 4 from J, leaving 4 bases between them. CDR3 DNA: TGTGCCAGCAGCCAAGGGTTCACTGAAGCTTTCTTT. Translation gives CASSQGFTEAFF.

The chain employs TRBV10-3 and TRBJ2-7, with D unclear. The CDR3 contains 15 residues. The V end lost 10 bases, the J end lost 2 bases, and 21 bases lay between the germline ends. Germline V lookup: CDR1 ENHRY, CDR2 SYGVKD. The CDR3 bases are TGTGCCAGCAGCCAGGCGGCAGTTGGAACCTACGAGCAGTACTTC. It specifies CASSQAAVGTYEQYF.

V gene TRBV29-1 combines with J gene TRBJ2-5; D remains unclear. V was clipped by 0 bases and J by 9 bases, with 14 bases between them. Germline values: CDR1 SQVTM, CDR2 ANQGSEA. This CDR3 region has 13 residues. The CDR3 is CSVEDALEDAQYF. The CDR3, as DNA: TGCAGCGTTGAAGACGCCCTAGAAGATGCCCAGTACTTC.

As regards this clonotype: The junction departs from germline at one end; a sequencing error may be responsible. The chain carries TRBV29-1 and TRBJ1-2; maybe TRBD1 (6 bases). Germline V gene lookup returns CDR1 SQVTM and CDR2 ANQGSEA. The CDR3 is 14 amino acids. CDR3 DNA: TGCAGCGTTGAAGATAAGGGTCCTGCCGGGGGCTTCACCTTC. Amino acid sequence: CSVEDKGPAGGFTF.

The V call is TRBV6-2 or TRBV6-3, the J call TRBJ1-1; TRBD1 matches 8 bases. The CDR3 totals 11 residues. Trimming took 8 bases from V and 6 from J; bases not matched to a gene: 2. In germline, CDR1 is MNHEY, CDR2 SVGEGT. Here the CDR3 reads CASGQGSEAFF. The CDR3 nucleotides are TGTGCCAGCGGACAGGGATCTGAAGCTTTCTTT.

The V call is TRBV25-1, the J call TRBJ2-3; D unclear. CDR1 and CDR2 from the germline V gene are MGHDK and SYGVNS. This CDR3 is 13 amino acids long. With 4 bases removed from V and 2 bases from J, the gap between germline ends came to 7 bases. The CDR3 here is CASSVYFTDTQYF. The CDR3 DNA follows: TGTGCCAGCAGTGTTTATTTCACAGATACGCAGTATTTT.

The chain is built from TRBV5-1 and TRBJ2-7, with a weak D call TRBD1 (5 bases). The CDR3 has 14 amino acids. Trimming pared 5 bases from V and 0 bases from J, leaving 12 bases between. Germline-derived CDR1 and CDR2 are SGHRS and YFSETQ. The CDR3 region is CASRSTGDSYEQYF. CDR3 nucleotides: TGCGCCAGCAGGTCCACAGGAGACTCCTACGAGCAGTACTTC.

This clonotype was seen only a few times. The chain carries TRBV5-1 and TRBJ1-2; D is possibly TRBD1 (5 bases). Germline CDR1 SGHRS, CDR2 YFSETQ. The CDR3 is made up of 15 amino acids. Trimming removed 0 bases at V and 8 bases at J, with 17 bases between. CDR3 residues: CASSLEGTSAVGYTF. DNA of the CDR3: TGCGCCAGCAGCTTGGAAGGGACCTCAGCAGTCGGCTACACCTTC. Full variable domain (missing parts from reference TRBV5-1 and TRBJ1-2): KAGVTQTPRYLIKTRGQQVTLSCSPISGHRSVSWYQQTPGQGLQFLFEYFSETQRNKGNFPGRFSGRQFSNSRSEMNVSTLELGDSALYLCASSLEGTSAVGYTFGSGTRLTVV.

This clonotype was seen more than once but under ten times. V usage is TRBV24-1 and J usage is TRBJ2-3; D perhaps matches TRBD2 (6 bases). The CDR3 extends over 14 amino acids. V lost 9 bases, J lost 4 bases, and 16 bases lay in between. In germline, CDR1 is KGHDR, CDR2 SFDVKD. The CDR3 here is CATSRGLRADTQYF. For the CDR3, the DNA is TGTGCCACCTCCCGGGGACTGCGGGCAGATACGCAGTATTTT.

This clonotype was picked up a small number of times. The J gene is TRBJ1-1, the V gene TRBV25-1; D gene unclear. Trimming pared 7 bases from V and 5 bases from J, leaving 11 bases between. CDR3 length: 12 residues. The germline V gene has CDR1 MGHDK and CDR2 SYGVNS. DNA for the CDR3: TGTGCCAGCAAACCAGGAAGGACTGAAGCTTTCTTT. Its translation: CASKPGRTEAFF.

This chain joins TRBV5-4 and TRBJ2-7, with 10 bases that match TRBD2. This CDR3 has 15 residues. Germline loops: CDR1 SGHNT, CDR2 YYREEE (reference sequence). The V and J ends lost 8 bases and 3 bases, in that order; junction bases with no gene match: 11. This CDR3 reads CASSGGPPWLYEQYF. DNA for the CDR3: TGTGCCAGTAGCGGGGGGCCCCCTTGGCTCTACGAGCAGTACTTC.

In this sample, this clonotype turned up a few times. The CDR3: CASRGTGGGYNSPLHF. CDR3 sequence (DNA): TGTGCCAGCAGGGGGACAGGGGGCGGTTATAATTCACCCCTCCACTTT. The gene calls are TRBV2 and TRBJ1-6; 12 nucleotides agree with TRBD1. Germline V gives CDR1 SNHLY, CDR2 FYNNEI. This CDR3 has 16 residues. The V and J ends lost 6 bases and 4 bases, in that order; junction bases with no gene match: 4.

Regarding this clonotype: A read error may be the cause here, since a much bigger clone is one base away. The CDR3 spells CATPGGTGSGANVLTF. The CDR3 DNA is TGTGCCACACCAGGGGGGACAGGCTCTGGGGCCAACGTCCTGACTTTC. V is TRBV24-1 and J is TRBJ2-6; 8 bases agree with TRBD1. Germline CDR1 is KGHDR and CDR2 is SFDVKD. The junction had 7 bases not matched to a gene; V was cut back by 10 bases and J by 0 bases. The CDR3 sequence is 16 residues long.

This clonotype has only a few counts. The chain recombines TRBV2 with TRBJ1-1; tentatively, D is TRBD1 (6 bases). The CDR3 is 15 residues long. Germline assignment: CDR1 SNHLY and CDR2 FYNNEI. Trimming left V 8 bases short and J 1 base short, with 17 bases between. This CDR3 is CASWGGGGTNTEAFF. The DNA of the CDR3 is TGTGCCAGCTGGGGGGGCGGGGGGACGAACACTGAAGCTTTCTTT.

At least ten counts were recorded for this clonotype. The chain recombines TRBV7-8 with TRBJ1-2; no definite D call. Germline assignment: CDR1 SGHVS and CDR2 FQNEAQ. The CDR3 is 12 residues long. The V end lost 5 bases, the J end lost 4 bases, and 8 bases lay between the germline ends. CDR3 DNA: TGTGCCAGCAGCCCCGACACCTATGGCTACACCTTC. It is translated as CASSPDTYGYTF.

The sample holds a few counts of this clonotype. The chain has TRBV2 and TRBJ1-2, with D possibly TRBD1 on 5 matching bases. Germline lookup yields CDR1 SNHLY and CDR2 FYNNEI. Trimming left V 7 bases short and J 3 bases short, with 21 bases between. The CDR3 has 16 residues. The CDR3 DNA follows: TGTGCCAGCACCAAAACTGGGGAGGGGAGTGACTATGGCTACACCTTC. It codes for CASTKTGEGSDYGYTF. Variable domain in full (rest from reference TRBV2 and TRBJ1-2): EPEVTQTPSHQVTQMGQEVILRCVPISNHLYFYWYRQILGQKVEFLVSFYNNEISEKSEIFDDQFSVERPDGSNFTLKIRSTKLEDSAMYFCASTKTGEGSDYGYTFGSGTRLTVV.